This T cell receptor beta chain is from a study of CD8+CD57+ T cells in acquired aplastic anemia. Overall study context: The average for DNA from sorted CD4+ and CD8+ cells was 3.2 ug. An average of about 11 million reads for CD4+ cells was obtained from healthy donors. Findings and limits, study-wide: Overlapping CD8+ CDR3 repertoires of patients and controls contained under 35 shared sequences.

From germline, CDR1 is LNHNV and CDR2 YYDKDF (reference sequence). The CDR3 is 13 amino acids. Between the trimmed V and J ends, which lost 6 bases and 4 bases, there was a span of 11 bases. A remark on this clonotype: The antigen is unknown.

CDR3 and TCR beta VDJ profiling relied on genomic DNA as the template. Each CDR3 protein is one row after TCRdb ran MiXCR on the reads. The repertoire has about 81,000 distinct CDR3 sequences, approximately 46% of them found once; the top ten carry 66%. The material sequenced was sorted CD4+, CD8+, or CD8+CD57+ T cells (not recorded which) from PBMCs. The gene calls are TRBV15 and TRBJ2-3; D unclear. The origin of this receptor is a human donor in good health, serving as a control. CDR3 sequence: CATSRPDADTQYF. CDR3 bases: TGTGCCACCAGTAGACCGGATGCAGATACGCAGTATTTT.